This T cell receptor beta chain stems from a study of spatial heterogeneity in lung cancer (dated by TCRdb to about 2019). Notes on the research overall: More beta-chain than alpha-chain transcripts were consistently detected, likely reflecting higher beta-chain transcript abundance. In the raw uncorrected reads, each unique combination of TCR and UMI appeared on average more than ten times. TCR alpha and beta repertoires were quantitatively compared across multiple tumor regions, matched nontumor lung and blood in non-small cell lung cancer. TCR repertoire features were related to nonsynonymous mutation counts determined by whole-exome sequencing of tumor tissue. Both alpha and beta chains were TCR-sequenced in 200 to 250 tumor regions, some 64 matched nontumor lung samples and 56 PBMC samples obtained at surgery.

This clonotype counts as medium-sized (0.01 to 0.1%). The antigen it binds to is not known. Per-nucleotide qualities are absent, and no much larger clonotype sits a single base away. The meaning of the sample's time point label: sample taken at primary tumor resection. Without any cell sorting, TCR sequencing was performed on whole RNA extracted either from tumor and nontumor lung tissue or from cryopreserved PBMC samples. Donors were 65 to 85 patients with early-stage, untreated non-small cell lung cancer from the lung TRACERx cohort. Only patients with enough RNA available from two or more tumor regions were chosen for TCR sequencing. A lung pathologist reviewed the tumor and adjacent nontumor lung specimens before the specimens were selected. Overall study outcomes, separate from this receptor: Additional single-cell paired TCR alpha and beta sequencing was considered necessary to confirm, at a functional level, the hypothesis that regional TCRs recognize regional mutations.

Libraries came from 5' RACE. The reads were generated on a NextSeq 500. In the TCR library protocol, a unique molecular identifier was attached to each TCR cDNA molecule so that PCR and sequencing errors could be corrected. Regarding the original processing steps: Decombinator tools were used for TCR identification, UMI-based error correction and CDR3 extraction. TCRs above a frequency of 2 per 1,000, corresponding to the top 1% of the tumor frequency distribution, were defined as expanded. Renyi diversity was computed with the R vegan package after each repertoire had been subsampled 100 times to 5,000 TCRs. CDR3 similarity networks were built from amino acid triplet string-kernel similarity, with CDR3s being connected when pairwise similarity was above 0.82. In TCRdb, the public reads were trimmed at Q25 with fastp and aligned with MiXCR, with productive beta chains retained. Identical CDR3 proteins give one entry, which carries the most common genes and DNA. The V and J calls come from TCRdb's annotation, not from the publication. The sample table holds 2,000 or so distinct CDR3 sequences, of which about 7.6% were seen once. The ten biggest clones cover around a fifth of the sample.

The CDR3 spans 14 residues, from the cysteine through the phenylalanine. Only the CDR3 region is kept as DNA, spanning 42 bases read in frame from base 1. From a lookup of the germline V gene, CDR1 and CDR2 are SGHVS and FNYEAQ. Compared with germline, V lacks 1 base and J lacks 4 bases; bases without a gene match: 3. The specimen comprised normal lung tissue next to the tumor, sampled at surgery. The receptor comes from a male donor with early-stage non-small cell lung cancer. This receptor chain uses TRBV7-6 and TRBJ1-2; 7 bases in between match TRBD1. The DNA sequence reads TGTGCCAGCAGCTTAGGGGACAGCTTCTATGGCTACACCTTC. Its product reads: CASSLGDSFYGYTF.